This T cell receptor (beta chain) came from a study of OX40 agonist ivuxolimab in advanced cancers. Study results and caveats: Still undetermined is the antigen specificity of the expanded peripheral T cells.

The CDR3 consists of 15 residues. Trimming stripped 0 bases from V and 6 bases from J, with 11 bases between. CDR1 and CDR2 from the germline V gene are LGHNA and YSLEER. Sequencing was performed with immunoSEQ multiplex PCR; in TCRdb, only in-frame clones are kept and a portion is missing. The table lists roughly 45,000 clones, 80% to 90% of them singletons. Details on this clone: Antigen unknown.

The input for sequencing was CD4+ or CD8+ T cells sorted from blood, taken in a trial of the OX40 agonist ivuxolimab. This sequence joins TRBV4-3 and TRBJ1-4; D perhaps matches TRBD1 (6 bases). This TCR was recovered from an adult with an advanced solid tumor such as melanoma, head and neck, liver or kidney cancer. Written as DNA, the CDR3 is TGCGCCAGCAGCCAAGAAGCACAGGGATATGAAAAACTGTTTTTT. This gives the protein CASSQEAQGYEKLFF.